This T cell receptor (beta chain) was sequenced in a study of blood T cell repertoires in COVID-19 (dated by TCRdb to about 2020). About the study as a whole: Samples covering the acute and convalescent phases of COVID-19 were provided by collaborators in the United States, Italy and Spain. Subjects who had been exposed to COVID-19, were actively infected with it, or had recovered from it provided the deeply sampled blood TCRbeta repertoires that made up the dataset. Where HLA class I and class II types were available, the types were taken from metadata supplied by the sample provider, not from assay-based typing. Samples came from the ongoing ImmuneRACE study (first 160 participants) plus 1,254 subjects from 6 global collaborators. Sample metadata almost always included a de-identified subject ID, COVID-19 status, age in years and sex. The prospective study material was composed of cDNA or gDNA derived from T cells, B-cell-depleted T cells, or PBMCs. The repertoires were released in a freely available public database intended as a resource for research on the immune response to SARS-CoV-2.

Enrolling through a virtual design, the prospective study's participants ranged in age from roughly 18 to 90 years and lived across 24 United States geographic areas. Cohort assignment in the prospective study relied on participant-reported clinical history from a screening survey and a study questionnaire. In the prospective study, mobile phlebotomists collected whole blood, serum and a nasopharyngeal or oropharyngeal swab from each participant. Prospective study participants could optionally give additional blood draws and questionnaires over an approximately two-month period. Prospective study blood samples were shipped either frozen or at room temperature before DNA extraction. Reading the germline V gene gives CDR1 SGHRS and CDR2 YFSETQ. Trimming takes 0 bases from V and 0 bases from J, and the germline ends sit 7 bases apart. The CDR3, from cysteine to phenylalanine, totals 15 residues. The kept DNA is CDR3 alone, 45 bases in frame from the first base.

TCRbeta CDR3 regions were amplified from genomic DNA using the immunoSEQ Assay, a bias-controlled multiplex PCR. Processing in the source paper ran as follows. Within the assay, amplification of reference gene primers was used to estimate how many nucleated cells each sample contained. To quantify the absolute abundance of each unique TCRbeta CDR3 rearrangement, sequence reads were collapsed and filtered. Productive Simpson clonality was computed per sample as the square root of Simpson's diversity index over productive rearrangements. TCRdb provides this immuneACCESS table in a form limited to in-frame rearrangements. Some clones are lacking; in checked studies, under half of them reflect an unresolved V gene, and why the rest are absent is not known. The DNA gave D and trimming, while V, J and clone size come from that table. A total of 350,000 to 400,000 clones appear in this sample, over 75% of them only once. 0.95% to 1% of the sample rests with the top ten.

Study-wide conclusions, independent of this receptor: Clinical and demographic metadata were provided uncurated, with the amount varying by source and participant.

Details on this clone: Its recognized antigen is unknown. Nothing much larger sits one base from this clone, and base qualities are not available. At the DNA level, this CDR3 is encoded by other sequences in the same sample as well.

This chain joins TRBV5-1 to TRBJ1-3; TRBD1 could be the D gene, as 5 bases match. The source of this sequence is a woman aged 25 to 39 with acute COVID-19. The sample taken for sequencing was PBMCs or T cells enriched from blood (not recorded which). The CDR3 corresponds to CASSLGGLSGNTIYF. The DNA reads as follows: TGCGCCAGCAGCTTGGGGGGCCTCTCTGGAAACACCATATATTTT. Reference TRBV5-1 and TRBJ1-3 genes cover what lies past the CDR3, so the full variable domain is KAGVTQTPRYLIKTRGQQVTLSCSPISGHRSVSWYQQTPGQGLQFLFEYFSETQRNKGNFPGRFSGRQFSNSRSEMNVSTLELGDSALYLCASSLGGLSGNTIYFGEGSWLTVV.